Each of the 23 T cell receptor beta chains below was sequenced from the same sample in a study of blood T cell repertoires in COVID-19. TCRdb's table, derived via immunoSEQ multiplex PCR, lists solely in-frame clones and lacks some. This sample has around 29,000 clones, with 70% to 90% found just once. The sequenced sample consisted of peripheral blood. The receptors were gathered from a woman older than 75 with COVID-19, enrolled during active disease.

In this sample, this clone turned up once. The rearrangement links TRBV4-2 to TRBJ2-7, with TRBD1 matching over 7 bases. V was clipped by 1 base and J by 2 bases; unmatched bases: 2. This CDR3 is built from 14 residues. From germline, CDR1 is LGHNA and CDR2 YNFKEQ. Here the CDR3 DNA reads TGTGCCAGCAGCCAAGGGGACAGACCCTACGAGCAGTACTTC. Translated, it gives CASSQGDRPYEQYF.

The chain carries TRBV7-9 and TRBJ1-4; tentative D call: TRBD1 (6 bases). This CDR3 spans 14 amino acids. Germline lookup yields CDR1 SEHNR and CDR2 FQNEAQ (reference sequence). V lost 4 bases and J lost 8, with 14 bases in between. The CDR3 DNA reads TGTGCCAGCAGCTCACCACAGGGTAGGGAAAAACTGTTTTTT. This codes for CASSSPQGREKLFF.

This clone was counted between two and nine times. The V call is TRBV6-1, the J call TRBJ2-7; D unresolved. From germline, CDR1 is MNHNS and CDR2 SASEGT. CDR3 size: 13 residues. Trimming left V 1 base short and J 2 bases short, with 6 bases between. In nucleotides, the CDR3 is TGTGCCAGCAGTGAAGGGTTAGCCTACGAGCAGTACTTC. Translated, it gives CASSEGLAYEQYF.

V usage is TRBV12-3 or TRBV12-4 and J usage is TRBJ1-5, with 9 nucleotides matching TRBD1. The ends lost 6 bases at V and 5 bases at J; junction bases unmatched: 2. This CDR3 has 13 amino acids. For the CDR3, the DNA is TGTGCCAGCAGAGGACAGGGGTATCAGCCCCAGCATTTT. It is translated as CASRGQGYQPQHF.

The V call is TRBV2, the J call TRBJ1-1; TRBD1 is a possible D gene (6 bases). Trimming pared 6 bases from V and 2 bases from J, leaving 13 bases between. The CDR3 is made up of 14 amino acids. The germline gives CDR1 SNHLY, CDR2 FYNNEI. The CDR3 is CASRRRGFNTEAFF. In nucleotides, the CDR3 is TGTGCCAGCAGGAGAAGGGGGTTTAACACTGAAGCTTTCTTT.

The chain links TRBV18 to TRBJ1-3; D call uncertain. Trimming stripped 2 bases from V and 0 bases from J, with 11 bases between. The CDR3 consists of 16 residues. Looked up from germline, CDR1 is KGHSH and CDR2 is LQKENI. CDR3 bases: TGTGCCAGCTCACCATACAGCCTCGTCTCTGGAAACACCATATATTTT. Encoded protein: CASSPYSLVSGNTIYF.

The table lists this clone with a few counts. This rearrangement joins TRBV19 to TRBJ2-6; D possibly corresponds to TRBD1 (6 bases). This CDR3 comprises 19 residues. The germline CDR1 and CDR2 sequences are LNHDA and SQIVND (reference sequence). Trimming cost V 7 bases and J 0 bases, with 22 bases left between them. CDR3 bases: TGTGCCAGTACCCTCCGAAGGGACAAACGAAACTCTGGGGCCAACGTCCTGACTTTC. It encodes CASTLRRDKRNSGANVLTF.

This clone was seen more than once but under ten times. This chain links TRBV2 with TRBJ1-1; weak D call: TRBD1 (5 bases). Trimming cost V 8 bases and J 0 bases, with 13 bases left between them. Germline CDR1 is SNHLY and CDR2 is FYNNEI. This CDR3 is built from 14 residues. As DNA, the CDR3 is TGTGCCAGCGCTCAGGGTGGCTTGAACACTGAAGCTTTCTTT. This translates into CASAQGGLNTEAFF. The full variable domain, completed using reference TRBV2 and TRBJ1-1, is EPEVTQTPSHQVTQMGQEVILRCVPISNHLYFYWYRQILGQKVEFLVSFYNNEISEKSEIFDDQFSVERPDGSNFTLKIRSTKLEDSAMYFCASAQGGLNTEAFFGQGTRLTVV.

The chain carries TRBV10-3 and TRBJ1-5, with TRBD1 matching over 11 bases. The CDR3 has 15 residues. With 5 bases clipped from V and 6 bases from J, the junction kept 6 bases outside the gene matches. Germline V lookup: CDR1 ENHRY, CDR2 SYGVKD. This CDR3 is CAISTGQGAPQPQHF. DNA of the CDR3: TGTGCCATCAGTACTGGACAGGGGGCCCCTCAGCCCCAGCATTTT.

The chain has TRBV30 and TRBJ1-1; D uncertain. V lost 1 base and J 5 bases, leaving 11 bases between the germline ends. CDR3 size: 13 residues. Germline V gene data show CDR1 as GTSNPN and CDR2 as SVGIG (reference sequence). The CDR3 spells CAWSGGPGTEAFF. The CDR3 DNA reads TGTGCCTGGAGTGGAGGCCCGGGAACTGAAGCTTTCTTT.

The chain is built from TRBV2 and TRBJ1-5; no reliable D call. Trimming removed 6 bases at V and 3 bases at J, with 6 bases between. CDR1 is SNHLY, CDR2 FYNNEI, per germline. The CDR3 length is 12 residues. CDR3 loop: CASSRNNQPQHF. The CDR3 DNA follows: TGTGCCAGCAGCAGGAACAATCAGCCCCAGCATTTT.

V usage is TRBV30 and J usage is TRBJ2-7, with 10 nucleotides matching TRBD1. This CDR3 comprises 17 residues. The V gene's germline CDR1 is GTSNPN and CDR2 SVGIG (reference sequence). Trimming removed 5 bases from V and 3 bases from J; junction bases left unmatched: 16. This chain's CDR3 is CAWAPGQGSTFLYEQYF. DNA of the CDR3: TGTGCCTGGGCCCCGGGACAGGGGTCAACCTTCCTCTACGAGCAGTACTTC.

This clone has only a few counts. The chain uses TRBV5-1 and TRBJ1-1, with D possibly being TRBD1 (6 bases). Trimming took 4 bases from V and 1 from J, leaving 8 bases between them. Germline CDR1 reads SGHRS; CDR2 reads YFSETQ. The CDR3 is 13 residues long. The CDR3: CASSRGQNTEAFF. In nucleotides, the CDR3 is TGCGCCAGCAGCCGGGGACAGAACACTGAAGCTTTCTTT. Full variable domain (outside the CDR3, taken from reference TRBV5-1 and TRBJ1-1): KAGVTQTPRYLIKTRGQQVTLSCSPISGHRSVSWYQQTPGQGLQFLFEYFSETQRNKGNFPGRFSGRQFSNSRSEMNVSTLELGDSALYLCASSRGQNTEAFFGQGTRLTVV.

The chain has TRBV3-1 (or the pseudogene TRBV3-2) and TRBJ2-1; 11 positions agree with TRBD2. V lost 5 bases, J lost 7 bases, and 4 bases stayed unmatched. Per germline, CDR1 LGHDT and CDR2 YNNKEL (reference sequence). The CDR3 is 14 amino acids. The CDR3 DNA reads as TGTGCCAGCAGCAGTAGCGGGGGGGCGAATGAGCAGTTCTTC. Translated: CASSSSGGANEQFF.

V and J are TRBV28 and TRBJ1-3; no firm D call. Germline CDR1 reads MDHEN; CDR2 reads SYDVKM. Between the trimmed V and J ends, which lost 1 base and 5 bases, there was a span of 9 bases. CDR3 size: 14 residues. DNA of the CDR3: TGTGCCAGCAGTTTATCCCCGGGGAGAAACACCATATATTTT. Its protein is CASSLSPGRNTIYF. The full variable domain, rest sourced from reference TRBV28 and TRBJ1-3, is DVKVTQSSRYLVKRTGEKVFLECVQDMDHENMFWYRQDPGLGLRLIYFSYDVKMKEKGDIPEGYSVSREKKERFSLILESASTNQTSMYLCASSLSPGRNTIYFGEGSWLTVV.

The table lists this clone with a count of one. J is TRBJ2-7 and V is TRBV5-1; TRBD1 matches 7 bases. The CDR3 contains 15 residues. The ends lost 3 bases at V and 3 bases at J; junction bases unmatched: 9. Germline CDR1 SGHRS, CDR2 YFSETQ. Written as DNA, the CDR3 is TGCGCCAGCAGCTCGCCCGGACAGGTCCTCTACGAGCAGTACTTC. Translation: CASSSPGQVLYEQYF.

The CDR3 sequence is CATAPGNQPQHF. The CDR3 DNA follows: TGTGCCACCGCCCCGGGGAATCAGCCCCAGCATTTT. The chain joins TRBV15 to TRBJ1-5; D remains unclear. V lost 8 bases and J lost 4, with 9 bases in between. This CDR3 has 12 amino acids. Germline values: CDR1 LNHNV, CDR2 YYDKDF (reference sequence).

The J gene is TRBJ2-1, the V gene TRBV30; 8 nucleotides agree with TRBD2. The CDR3 contains 16 residues. Germline values: CDR1 GTSNPN, CDR2 SVGIG (reference sequence). The junction had 15 bases not matched to a gene; V was cut back by 7 bases and J by 4 bases. The CDR3 loop reads CASKLRVAGKYNEQFF. CDR3 bases: TGTGCCTCTAAACTCCGTGTAGCGGGGAAATACAATGAGCAGTTCTTC.

The chain is built from TRBV7-9 and TRBJ2-2; TRBD1 aligns across 12 bases. The germline gives CDR1 SEHNR, CDR2 FQNEAQ (reference sequence). The J segment lost 4 bases and the V segment lost 5 bases, leaving 8 bases of the junction unmatched. This CDR3 spans 17 amino acids. The CDR3 region is CASSTDRDRGLTGELFF. Written as DNA, the CDR3 is TGTGCCAGCAGCACAGACCGGGACAGGGGGCTCACCGGGGAGCTGTTTTTT.

This chain links TRBV27 with TRBJ1-2, with a possible D match to TRBD1 (5 bases). This CDR3 spans 13 amino acids. V lost 6 bases, J lost 7 bases, and 15 bases lay in between. The V gene's germline CDR1 is MNHEY and CDR2 SMNVEV (reference sequence). CDR3 coding DNA: TGTGCCAGCAGGTACGGAGGGGAGGGTGGCTACACCTTC. Protein product: CASRYGGEGGYTF.

The chain carries TRBV19 and TRBJ2-2; D may be TRBD1 (6 bases). The germline gives CDR1 LNHDA, CDR2 SQIVND (reference sequence). The CDR3 consists of 15 residues. V lost 1 base and J 4 bases, leaving 10 bases between the germline ends. CDR3 bases: TGTGCCAGTAGTATAGGGGGGCTGGTCACCGGGGAGCTGTTTTTT. Translated, it gives CASSIGGLVTGELFF.

The J gene is TRBJ1-1, the V gene TRBV19; D remains unclear. V lost 0 bases to trimming and J lost 3 bases, with 8 bases between them. Germline lookup yields CDR1 LNHDA and CDR2 SQIVND (reference sequence). This CDR3 is 14 amino acids long. CDR3 nucleotide sequence: TGTGCCAGTAGTATAGAACCAGGATACACTGAAGCTTTCTTT. Translating it yields CASSIEPGYTEAFF.

This chain connects TRBV28 to TRBJ1-2; possible D gene TRBD1, 6 bases. With 7 bases removed from V and 4 bases from J, the gap between germline ends came to 16 bases. Germline CDR1 and CDR2: MDHEN and SYDVKM. The CDR3 runs 14 residues. For the CDR3, the DNA is TGTGCCAGCATCGGGGGGCAGGGGAGCTATGGCTACACCTTC. Translated: CASIGGQGSYGYTF.